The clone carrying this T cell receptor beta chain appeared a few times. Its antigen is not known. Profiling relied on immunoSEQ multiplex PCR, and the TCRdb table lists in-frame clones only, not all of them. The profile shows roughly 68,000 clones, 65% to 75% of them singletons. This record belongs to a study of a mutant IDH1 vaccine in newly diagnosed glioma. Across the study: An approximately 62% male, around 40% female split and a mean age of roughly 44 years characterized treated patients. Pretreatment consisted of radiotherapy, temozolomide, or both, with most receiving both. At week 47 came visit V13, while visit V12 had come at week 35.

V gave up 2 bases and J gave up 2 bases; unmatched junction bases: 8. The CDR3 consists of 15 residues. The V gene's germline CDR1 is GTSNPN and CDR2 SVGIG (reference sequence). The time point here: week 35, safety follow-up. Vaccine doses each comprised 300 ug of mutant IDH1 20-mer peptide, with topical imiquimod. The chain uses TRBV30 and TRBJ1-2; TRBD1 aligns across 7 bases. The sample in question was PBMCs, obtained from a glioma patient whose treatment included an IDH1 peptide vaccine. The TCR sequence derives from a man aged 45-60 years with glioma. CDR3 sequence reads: CAWSLTGLGNYGYTF. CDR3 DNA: TGTGCCTGGAGTTTGACAGGGTTAGGAAACTATGGCTACACCTTC.